This T cell receptor beta chain was captured by sequencing in a study of early stage breast cancer tumors. Produced via immunoSEQ multiplex PCR; TCRdb's table is partial and in-frame only. This repertoire shows 25,000 to 35,000 clones, 80% found once; its top ten account for roughly 12%. The TCR sequence derives from a person aged 55 to 70 with breast cancer. What was sequenced was blood.

CDR3: CASSLSRTGWDEQYF. In DNA, the CDR3 is TGTGCCAGCAGTTTATCCCGGACAGGGTGGGACGAGCAGTACTTC. The chain links TRBV27 to TRBJ2-7; 8 nucleotides align to TRBD1. This CDR3 region has 15 residues. The V and J ends lost 0 bases and 5 bases, in that order; junction bases with no gene match: 6. Germline values: CDR1 MNHEY, CDR2 SMNVEV (reference sequence).